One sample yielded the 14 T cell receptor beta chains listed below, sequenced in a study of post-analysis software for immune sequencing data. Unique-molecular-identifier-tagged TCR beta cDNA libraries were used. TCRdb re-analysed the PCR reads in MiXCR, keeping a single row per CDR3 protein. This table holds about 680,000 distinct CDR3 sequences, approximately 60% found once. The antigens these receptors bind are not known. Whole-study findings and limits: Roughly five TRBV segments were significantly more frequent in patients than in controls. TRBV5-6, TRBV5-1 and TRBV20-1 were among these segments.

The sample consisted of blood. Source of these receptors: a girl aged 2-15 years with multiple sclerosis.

The CDR3 coding sequence is TGTGCCAGCAGTGGGGCAGGGTGTGGTGTGAATCAGCCCCAGCATTTT. Protein product: CASSGAGCGVNQPQHF. The chain uses TRBV6-4 and TRBJ1-5; D is perhaps TRBD1 (5 bases). The V end was cut by 4 bases, the J end by 4 bases, with 17 bases between. CDR1 is MRHNA and CDR2 is SNTAGT in the germline V gene. The CDR3 runs to 16 residues.

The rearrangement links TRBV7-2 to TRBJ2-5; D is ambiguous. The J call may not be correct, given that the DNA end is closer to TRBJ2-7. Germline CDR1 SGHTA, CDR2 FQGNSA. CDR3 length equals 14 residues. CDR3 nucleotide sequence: TGTGCCAGCAGCTTAGAACCGAGCTTCTACGAGCAGTACTTC. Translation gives CASSLEPSFYEQYF.

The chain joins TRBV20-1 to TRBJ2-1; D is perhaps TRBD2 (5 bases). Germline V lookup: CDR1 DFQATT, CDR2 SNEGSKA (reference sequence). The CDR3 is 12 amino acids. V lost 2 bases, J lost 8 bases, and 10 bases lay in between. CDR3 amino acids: CSARSGADEQFF. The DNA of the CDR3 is TGCAGTGCTAGATCTGGAGCGGATGAGCAGTTCTTC.

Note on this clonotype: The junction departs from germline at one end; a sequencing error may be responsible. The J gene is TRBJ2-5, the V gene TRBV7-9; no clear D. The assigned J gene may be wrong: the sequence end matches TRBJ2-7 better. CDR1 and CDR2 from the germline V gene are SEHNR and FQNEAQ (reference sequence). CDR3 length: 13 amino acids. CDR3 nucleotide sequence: TGTGCCAACAGCGCAGTGGGCAGCTACGAGCAGTACTTC. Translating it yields CANSAVGSYEQYF.

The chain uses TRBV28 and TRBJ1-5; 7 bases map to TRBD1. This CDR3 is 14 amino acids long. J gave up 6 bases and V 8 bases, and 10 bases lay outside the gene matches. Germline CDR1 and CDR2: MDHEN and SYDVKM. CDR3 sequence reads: CASETGSRSQPQHF. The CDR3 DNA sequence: TGTGCCAGCGAGACAGGGTCGAGGAGTCAGCCCCAGCATTTT.

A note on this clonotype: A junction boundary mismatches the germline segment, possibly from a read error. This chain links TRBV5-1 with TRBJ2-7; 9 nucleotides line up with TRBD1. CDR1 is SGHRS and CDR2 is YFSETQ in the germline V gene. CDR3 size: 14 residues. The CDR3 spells CAGSGTGPPYEQYF. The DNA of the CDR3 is TGCGCCGGCAGCGGGACAGGGCCTCCCTACGAGCAGTACTTC. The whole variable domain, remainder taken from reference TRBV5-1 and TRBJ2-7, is KAGVTQTPRYLIKTRGQQVTLSCSPISGHRSVSWYQQTPGQGLQFLFEYFSETQRNKGNFPGRFSGRQFSNSRSEMNVSTLELGDSALYLCAGSGTGPPYEQYFGPGTRLTVT.

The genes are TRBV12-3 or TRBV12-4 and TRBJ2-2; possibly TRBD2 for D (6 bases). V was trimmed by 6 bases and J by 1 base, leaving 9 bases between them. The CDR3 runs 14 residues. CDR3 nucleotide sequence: TGTGCCAGCAGCCCGACTAGGAACACCGGGGAGCTGTTTTTT. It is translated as CASSPTRNTGELFF.

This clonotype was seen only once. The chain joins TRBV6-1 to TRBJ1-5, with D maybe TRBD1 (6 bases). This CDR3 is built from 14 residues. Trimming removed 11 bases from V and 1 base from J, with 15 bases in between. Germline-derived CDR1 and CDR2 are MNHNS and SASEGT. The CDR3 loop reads CAGGKQGSNQPQHF. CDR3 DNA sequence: TGTGCCGGGGGGAAACAGGGAAGCAATCAGCCCCAGCATTTT.

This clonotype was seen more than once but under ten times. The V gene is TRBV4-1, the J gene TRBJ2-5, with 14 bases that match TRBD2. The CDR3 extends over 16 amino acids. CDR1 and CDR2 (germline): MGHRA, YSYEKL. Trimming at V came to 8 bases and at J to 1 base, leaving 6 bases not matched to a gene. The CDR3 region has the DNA TGCGCCAGCGCGGGACTAGCGGGAGTAACCCAAGAGACCCAGTACTTC. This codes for CASAGLAGVTQETQYF.

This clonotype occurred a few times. The DNA of the CDR3 is TGTGCCAGCAGCCAAGATCAAGGGACAGCTTATTCCTACAATGAGCAGTTCTTC. Translated: CASSQDQGTAYSYNEQFF. The V call is TRBV4-2, the J call TRBJ2-1; 7 bases match TRBD1. Germline trimming cut 0 bases from V and 1 base from J; bases unmatched to any gene: 9. Germline loops: CDR1 LGHNA, CDR2 YNFKEQ. CDR3 length equals 18 residues.

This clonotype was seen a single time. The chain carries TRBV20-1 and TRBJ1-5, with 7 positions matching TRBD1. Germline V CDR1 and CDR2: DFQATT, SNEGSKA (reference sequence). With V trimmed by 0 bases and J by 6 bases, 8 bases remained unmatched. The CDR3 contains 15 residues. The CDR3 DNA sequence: TGCAGTGCTAGAGATTTGCAGGGGGAGAGTCAGCCCCAGCATTTT. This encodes CSARDLQGESQPQHF.

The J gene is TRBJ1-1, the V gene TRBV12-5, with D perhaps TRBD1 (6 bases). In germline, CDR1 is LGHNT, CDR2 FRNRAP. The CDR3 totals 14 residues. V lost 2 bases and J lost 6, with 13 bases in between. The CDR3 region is CASGLTDRSSEAFF. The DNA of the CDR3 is TGTGCTAGTGGTTTGACCGACAGGTCCTCTGAAGCTTTCTTT.

The CDR3 bases are TGTGCCAGCAGCCAGACCCTCCCATCTGATACGCAGTATTTT. It codes for CASSQTLPSDTQYF. The chain recombines TRBV3-1 with TRBJ2-3; D is unclear. Germline CDR1 and CDR2: LGHDT and YNNKEL (reference sequence). The CDR3 covers 14 residues. Trimming shortened V by 3 bases and J by 6 bases, and 13 bases separated the two germline ends.

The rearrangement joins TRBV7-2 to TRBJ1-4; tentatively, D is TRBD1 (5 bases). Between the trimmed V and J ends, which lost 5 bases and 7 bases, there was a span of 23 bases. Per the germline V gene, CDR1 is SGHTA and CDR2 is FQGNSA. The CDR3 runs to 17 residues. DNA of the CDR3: TGTGCCAGCAGCGTCACTCCCCATAGGTTTACAGGTGAAAAACTGTTTTTT. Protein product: CASSVTPHRFTGEKLFF.